These 9 T cell receptor beta chains were sequenced from one sample in a study of CD8+ T cells in alopecia areata. Treatment given: oral pan-JAK inhibitor, 5-10 mg twice daily. RNA extraction was followed by reverse transcription into cDNA, which acted as the sequencing template. Generated by immunoSEQ multiplex PCR, the TCRdb table keeps only in-frame clones and is missing some. The sample carries about 180,000 clones, 50% to 65% recorded once. This sample comprised CD8+ T cells sorted from blood, obtained at week 24, from a patient treated with tofacitinib. Receptors were obtained from a human donor with alopecia areata.

The chain uses TRBV30 and TRBJ2-1; D is undetermined. V lost 2 bases and J 7 bases, leaving 9 bases between the germline ends. The CDR3 extends over 12 amino acids. Germline V gene data show CDR1 as GTSNPN and CDR2 as SVGIG (reference sequence). DNA for the CDR3: TGTGCCTGGAGTAATCCCGATAATGAGCAGTTCTTC. This sequence encodes CAWSNPDNEQFF.

The rearrangement uses TRBV30 and TRBJ1-1; the D is unclear. V lost 1 base and J 6 bases, leaving 15 bases between the germline ends. The CDR3 is 14 amino acids. Germline V gene data show CDR1 as GTSNPN and CDR2 as SVGIG (reference sequence). The CDR3 here is CAWSAGIASAEAFF. CDR3 DNA: TGTGCCTGGAGTGCGGGGATCGCGAGCGCTGAAGCTTTCTTT.

The V gene is TRBV5-1, the J gene TRBJ2-3, with 7 bases aligning to TRBD2. V dropped 4 bases and J dropped 4; count of bases not matched to a gene: 6. CDR1 and CDR2 from the germline V gene are SGHRS and YFSETQ. The CDR3 sequence is 14 residues long. CDR3 sequence: CASSPRGVPDTQYF. The DNA for the CDR3 is TGCGCCAGCAGCCCACGGGGGGTCCCAGATACGCAGTATTTT. The whole variable domain, filled in from reference TRBV5-1 and TRBJ2-3, reads KAGVTQTPRYLIKTRGQQVTLSCSPISGHRSVSWYQQTPGQGLQFLFEYFSETQRNKGNFPGRFSGRQFSNSRSEMNVSTLELGDSALYLCASSPRGVPDTQYFGPGTRLTVL.

The chain joins TRBV9 to TRBJ1-1, with unresolved D. Germline V CDR1 and CDR2: SGDLS, YYNGEE. The CDR3 contains 10 residues. Trimming cost V 4 bases and J 7 bases, with 5 bases left between them. Written as DNA, the CDR3 is TGTGCCAGCAGCCCTAGTGAAGCTTTCTTT. As protein: CASSPSEAFF.

This clone was seen a few times. The genes are TRBV28 and TRBJ1-1; D gene uncertain. The V end lost 6 bases, the J end lost 2 bases, and 4 bases lay between the germline ends. CDR3 size: 11 residues. The germline V gene encodes CDR1 MDHEN and CDR2 SYDVKM. The CDR3 is CASRGNTEAFF. In DNA, the CDR3 is TGTGCCAGCAGGGGAAACACTGAAGCTTTCTTT.

A single count supports this clone. The chain carries TRBV12-5 and TRBJ1-5; D is ambiguous. The CDR3 runs 11 residues. Trimming removed 6 bases at V and 4 bases at J, with 4 bases between. Germline lookup yields CDR1 LGHNT and CDR2 FRNRAP. For the CDR3, the DNA is TGTGCTAGTGGGACAAATCAGCCCCAGCATTTT. The encoded protein is CASGTNQPQHF.

V is TRBV29-1 and J is TRBJ1-2, with a weak D call TRBD1 (6 bases). Germline V lookup: CDR1 SQVTM, CDR2 ANQGSEA. The CDR3 sequence is 12 residues long. V was shortened by 8 bases and J by 5 bases, with 15 bases between the two germline ends. In DNA, the CDR3 is TGCAGCCACCGGACAGCCGAATATGGCTACACCTTC. It yields the protein CSHRTAEYGYTF.

The V call is TRBV7-9, the J call TRBJ1-2; D is possibly TRBD1 (5 bases). The CDR3 extends over 15 amino acids. CDR1 SEHNR and CDR2 FQNEAQ come from the germline V gene (reference sequence). The V gene lost 4 bases and the J gene lost 8 bases, with 20 bases spanning the gap. Here the CDR3 DNA reads TGTGCCAGCAGCTCCGAGCAAGGGGTTTCGCGGGGCTACACCTTC. It translates to CASSSEQGVSRGYTF.

The chain uses TRBV7-6 and TRBJ2-5; D is uncertain. V lost 2 bases and J 2 bases, leaving 6 bases between the germline ends. CDR1 and CDR2 from the germline V gene are SGHVS and FNYEAQ. The CDR3 consists of 13 residues. The CDR3 sequence: CASSLRVQETQYF. As DNA, the CDR3 is TGTGCCAGCAGCTTACGGGTTCAAGAGACCCAGTACTTC.